This T cell receptor beta chain is from a study of spatial heterogeneity in lung cancer. Background on the study: Sequencing of follow-up PBMC samples took place when they were available, at a median of approximately 2 years after resection.

This clonotype was seen many times. Time point denoted: blood at routine non-recurrence follow-up after resection. Material for sequencing was whole RNA from tumor, nontumor lung or frozen PBMC, left unsorted. There are 14 residues in the CDR3. Trimming removed 2 bases from V and 3 bases from J, with 11 bases in between. The germline gives CDR1 KGHSH, CDR2 LQKENI. TCR cDNA molecules each had a unique molecular identifier. TCRdb called the 5' RACE reads again in MiXCR, with one record for every CDR3 protein. This table holds some 120,000 distinct CDR3 sequences, 10% to 15% found once. This sequence originates from a male donor with early-stage non-small cell lung cancer. The rearrangement uses TRBV18 and TRBJ2-7, with D perhaps TRBD1 (5 bases). Here the sequenced sample was PBMCs, taken at follow-up. The CDR3 loop reads CASSPAPGNYEQYF. The DNA for the CDR3 is TGTGCCAGCTCACCAGCTCCAGGGAACTACGAGCAGTACTTC.